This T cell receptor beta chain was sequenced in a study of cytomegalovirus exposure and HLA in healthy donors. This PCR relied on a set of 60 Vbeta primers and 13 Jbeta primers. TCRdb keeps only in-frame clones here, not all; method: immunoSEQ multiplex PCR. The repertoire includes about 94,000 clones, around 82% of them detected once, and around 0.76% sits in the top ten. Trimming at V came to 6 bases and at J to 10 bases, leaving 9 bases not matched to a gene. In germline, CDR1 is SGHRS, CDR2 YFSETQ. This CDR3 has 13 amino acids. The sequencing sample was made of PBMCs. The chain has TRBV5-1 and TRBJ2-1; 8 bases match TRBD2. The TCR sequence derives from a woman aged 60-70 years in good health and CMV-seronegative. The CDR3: CASNPGLGGEQFF. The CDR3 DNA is TGCGCCAGCAACCCGGGACTAGGAGGCGAGCAGTTCTTC.